This TCR beta chain was sequenced during a study of blood T cells in healthy people across ages. This clonotype showed up just a few times. Using a J-beta primer mix together with a sample-barcoded 5' primer, a second PCR was run for roughly 7 to 12 cycles. TCRdb re-derived calls from the 5' RACE reads in MiXCR, one entry per CDR3 protein. The data show 850,000 to 1,000,000 distinct CDR3 sequences, roughly 50% seen once. The V gene's germline CDR1 is SGDLS and CDR2 YYNGEE. V lost 4 bases and J 10 bases, leaving 17 bases between the germline ends. The CDR3 has 14 residues. The authors isolated at least 6 million PBMCs per sample.

This receptor was taken from a woman aged 60-70 years in good health. The sample was blood. The genes are TRBV9 and TRBJ2-2; D is tentatively TRBD1 or TRBD2 (5 bases each). CDR3 nucleotides: TGTGCCAGCAGCCCCCGGGGCGTAAGGGAGGAGCTGTTTTTT. It yields the protein CASSPRGVREELFF. Supplemented by reference TRBV9 and TRBJ2-2, the full variable domain reads DSGVTQTPKHLITATGQRVTLRCSPRSGDLSVYWYQQSLDQGLQFLIQYYNGEERAKGNILERFSAQQFPDLHSELNLSSLELGDSALYFCASSPRGVREELFFGEGSRLTVL.